The TCR beta chain described here comes from a study of blood T cell repertoires in COVID-19. Looking at the study overall: The United States, Italy and Spain were the sources of the acute and convalescent COVID-19 samples.

Per the original data handling: Reference gene primers were amplified, and this amplification served to estimate nucleated cell counts. Sequenced by immunoSEQ multiplex PCR; TCRdb stores in-frame clones only, minus some. The V and J calls and clone size come from that table; D and trimming were worked out from the DNA. This sample yields around 140,000 clones, of which roughly 73% are seen a single time; roughly 9% belongs to the top ten. Trimming shortened V by 0 bases and J by 9 bases, and 14 bases separated the two germline ends. The CDR3 length is 13 residues. In germline, CDR1 is GTSNPN, CDR2 SVGIG (reference sequence).

Sequenced: peripheral blood. The TCR sequence derives from a woman aged 50 to 60 with active or convalescent COVID-19. The chain combines TRBV30 with TRBJ1-1; possibly TRBD1 for D (5 bases). The DNA for the CDR3 is TGTGCCTGGAGTGTACAAGTCAGGGAAAAAGCTTTCTTT. Protein sequence: CAWSVQVREKAFF.